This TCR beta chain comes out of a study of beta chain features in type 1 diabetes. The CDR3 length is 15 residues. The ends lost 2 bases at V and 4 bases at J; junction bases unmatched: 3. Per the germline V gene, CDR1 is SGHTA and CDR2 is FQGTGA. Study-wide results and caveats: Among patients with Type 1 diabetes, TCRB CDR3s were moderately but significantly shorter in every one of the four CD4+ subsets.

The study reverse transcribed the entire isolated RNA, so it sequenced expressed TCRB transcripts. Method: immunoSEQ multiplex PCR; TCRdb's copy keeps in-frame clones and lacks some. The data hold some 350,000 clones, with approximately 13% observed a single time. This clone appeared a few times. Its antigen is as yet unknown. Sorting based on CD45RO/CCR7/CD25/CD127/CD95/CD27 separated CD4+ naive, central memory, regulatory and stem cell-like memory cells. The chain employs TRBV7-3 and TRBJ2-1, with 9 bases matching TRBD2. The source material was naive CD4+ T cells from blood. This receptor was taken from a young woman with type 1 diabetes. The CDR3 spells CASSLLAGPYNEQFF. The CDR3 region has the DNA TGTGCCAGCAGCTTACTAGCGGGGCCGTACAATGAGCAGTTCTTC.